Listed here are 21 T cell receptor beta chains from one sample, sequenced in a study of shared clonotypes between healthy human individuals. Terminally differentiated effector memory CD45RA+ cells were excluded by CCR7 positive selection of CD45RO-negative cells. The protocol was immunoSEQ multiplex PCR, while the TCRdb copy is restricted to in-frame clones and leaves out a portion. The sample comprises about 1,800,000 clones, just under 95% of which are singletons, and under 1.5% rests with the top ten. Sequences were obtained from naive CD8+ T cells sorted from blood. Every receptor here comes from a man between 18 and 29 years old in good health.

The chain combines TRBV11-2 with TRBJ2-7, with a possible D match to TRBD1 (5 bases). Germline V gene data show CDR1 as SGHAT and CDR2 as FQNNGV. The CDR3 runs 14 residues. V lost 0 bases and J 5 bases, leaving 11 bases between the germline ends. CDR3 loop: CASSLEWGPNEQYF. In nucleotides, the CDR3 is TGTGCCAGCAGCTTAGAGTGGGGCCCCAACGAGCAGTACTTC. Together with reference TRBV11-2 and TRBJ2-7, the CDR3 gives the full variable domain: EAGVAQSPRYKIIEKRQSVAFWCNPISGHATLYWYQQILGQGPKLLIQFQNNGVVDDSQLPKDRFSAERLKGVDSTLKIQPAKLEDSAVYLCASSLEWGPNEQYFGPGTRLTVT.

The V call is TRBV5-4, the J call TRBJ2-2, with TRBD1 matching 7 bases. Germline CDR1 SGHNT, CDR2 YYREEE (reference sequence). Trimming took 2 bases from V and 0 from J; bases not matched to a gene: 4. The CDR3 has 16 residues. The CDR3, as DNA: TGTGCCAGCAGCTTACCGGGACAGACGAACACCGGGGAGCTGTTTTTT. Encoded protein: CASSLPGQTNTGELFF.

V is TRBV6-6 and J is TRBJ1-2, with D tentatively TRBD1 (5 bases). V was pared by 4 bases and J by 5 bases, with 11 bases between. The CDR3 totals 13 residues. CDR1 and CDR2 (germline): MNHNY, SVGAGI (reference sequence). In DNA, the CDR3 is TGTGCCAGCAGTTGGACATCGGATTATGGCTACACCTTC. Its protein is CASSWTSDYGYTF.

This chain joins TRBV5-6 and TRBJ2-5, with D perhaps matching TRBD2 (6 bases). Between the trimmed V and J ends, which lost 6 bases and 2 bases, there was a span of 17 bases. The CDR3 totals 15 residues. Germline assignment: CDR1 SGHDT and CDR2 YYEEEE. CDR3 sequence reads: CASNQKAGGQETQYF. The CDR3 DNA sequence: TGTGCCAGCAACCAAAAGGCCGGGGGTCAAGAGACCCAGTACTTC.

This clone was found once. The chain couples TRBV7-9 to TRBJ2-7; D not resolved. The CDR3 consists of 13 residues. The V gene lost 3 bases and the J gene lost 5 bases, with 11 bases spanning the gap. Germline V lookup: CDR1 SEHNR, CDR2 FQNEAQ (reference sequence). The CDR3 here is CASSFPLADEQYF. The CDR3, as DNA: TGTGCCAGCAGCTTCCCGCTCGCCGACGAGCAGTACTTC.

The J gene is TRBJ2-3, the V gene TRBV11-2; 8 bases agree with TRBD1. The ends lost 4 bases at V and 2 bases at J; junction bases unmatched: 5. The CDR3 extends over 15 amino acids. The germline CDR1 and CDR2 sequences are SGHAT and FQNNGV. CDR3 DNA sequence: TGTGCCAGCAGCTACCCGACAGGGGACACAGATACGCAGTATTTT. As protein: CASSYPTGDTDTQYF.

The chain employs TRBV6-5 and TRBJ2-5, with 8 bases matching TRBD2. Germline loops: CDR1 MNHEY, CDR2 SVGAGI. This CDR3 is 15 amino acids long. V was pared by 2 bases and J by 4 bases, with 6 bases of the junction left unmatched. CDR3 coding DNA: TGTGCCAGCAGTTACGGGTCCCTAGCGGGAGAGACCCAGTACTTC. Translation: CASSYGSLAGETQYF.

This clone appeared a few times. The chain employs TRBV2 and TRBJ1-2; TRBD1 matches 7 bases. Germline CDR1 and CDR2: SNHLY and FYNNEI. J gave up 2 bases and V 9 bases, and 3 bases lay outside the gene matches. This CDR3 has 12 amino acids. As DNA, the CDR3 is TGTGCCAGATTACAGGGGAACTATGGCTACACCTTC. This translates into CARLQGNYGYTF.

This clone came up once. This chain uses TRBV5-4 with TRBJ2-7; either TRBD1 or TRBD2 may fit D (7 bases each). CDR3 length: 14 residues. The germline CDR1 and CDR2 sequences are SGHNT and YYREEE (reference sequence). Trimming removed 3 bases at V and 5 bases at J, with 15 bases between. CDR3: CASSWGPGGDEQYF. CDR3 bases: TGTGCCAGCAGCTGGGGACCAGGGGGGGACGAGCAGTACTTC.

The rearrangement joins TRBV13 to TRBJ2-7; no clear D gene. The germline V gene has CDR1 PRHDT and CDR2 FYEKMQ (reference sequence). Trimming stripped 2 bases from V and 7 bases from J, with 15 bases between. There are 14 residues in the CDR3. The DNA of the CDR3 is TGTGCCAGCAGCTTAAACTCCGGTCTAGAAGAGCAGTACTTC. As protein: CASSLNSGLEEQYF. The whole variable domain, remainder taken from reference TRBV13 and TRBJ2-7, is AAGVIQSPRHLIKEKRETATLKCYPIPRHDTVYWYQQGPGQDPQFLISFYEKMQSDKGSIPDRFSAQQFSDYHSELNMSSLELGDSALYFCASSLNSGLEEQYFGPGTRLTVT.

The chain recombines TRBV4-1 with TRBJ2-3; 7 positions match TRBD2. The CDR3 has 16 amino acids. V dropped 3 bases and J dropped 0; count of bases not matched to a gene: 6. Germline lookup yields CDR1 MGHRA and CDR2 YSYEKL. The chain's CDR3 is CASSHPREGSTDTQYF. DNA of the CDR3: TGCGCCAGCAGCCATCCTAGGGAGGGCAGCACAGATACGCAGTATTTT.

The J gene is TRBJ1-3, the V gene TRBV9; D is unclear. CDR1 SGDLS and CDR2 YYNGEE come from the germline V gene. CDR3 length equals 15 residues. With 4 bases removed from V and 0 bases from J, the gap between germline ends came to 11 bases. The CDR3: CASSPSGSSGNTIYF. The CDR3 DNA is TGTGCCAGCAGCCCCTCAGGTAGCTCTGGAAACACCATATATTTT.

The chain links TRBV19 to TRBJ2-2; no reliable D call. Trimming shortened V by 6 bases and J by 1 base, and 9 bases separated the two germline ends. CDR3 length: 14 amino acids. Looked up from germline, CDR1 is LNHDA and CDR2 is SQIVND (reference sequence). The chain's CDR3 is CASRVRMNTGELFF. The DNA for the CDR3 is TGTGCCAGTAGAGTACGGATGAACACCGGGGAGCTGTTTTTT.

The J gene is TRBJ2-2, the V gene TRBV11-2, with TRBD2 matching over 7 bases. The V segment lost 4 bases and the J segment 4 bases; nucleotides outside the gene matches: 9. Germline V gene sequence: CDR1 SGHAT, CDR2 FQNNGV. This CDR3 is 16 amino acids long. This chain's CDR3 is CASSSPTSWSTGELFF. In DNA form, the CDR3 reads TGTGCCAGCAGCTCGCCGACTAGCTGGAGCACCGGGGAGCTGTTTTTT.

V gene TRBV6-5 combines with J gene TRBJ2-5, with D hard to call. Per germline, CDR1 MNHEY and CDR2 SVGAGI. CDR3 length equals 15 residues. The V end was cut by 4 bases, the J end by 5 bases, with 17 bases between. The CDR3: CASSSIDGFPETQYF. The CDR3 DNA is TGTGCCAGCAGTTCGATTGACGGATTTCCGGAGACCCAGTACTTC.

This clone showed up just once. The sample holds other DNA sequences that translate to the same CDR3. The rearrangement joins TRBV15 to TRBJ2-7; tentative D call: TRBD1 (5 bases). Germline CDR1 LNHNV, CDR2 YYDKDF (reference sequence). V was trimmed by 1 base and J by 3 bases, leaving 7 bases between them. The CDR3 consists of 13 residues. CDR3 bases: TGTGCCACCAGCAGAGTAGGGGACTACGAGCAGTACTTC. It translates to CATSRVGDYEQYF.

The chain links TRBV5-8 to TRBJ1-1, with D perhaps TRBD1 (5 bases). V was clipped by 2 bases and J by 3 bases, with 8 bases between them. CDR1 is SGHTS, CDR2 YDEGEE, per germline. The CDR3 has 13 amino acids. The CDR3 DNA reads TGTGCCAGCAGCTTCGGCAGGGACACTGAAGCTTTCTTT. Its translation: CASSFGRDTEAFF.

This chain connects TRBV7-9 to TRBJ2-5; a weak D match, TRBD2 (6 bases). The CDR3 totals 17 residues. Germline V gene lookup returns CDR1 SEHNR and CDR2 FQNEAQ (reference sequence). V was cut by 4 bases and J by 2 bases, with 20 bases left in between. DNA of the CDR3: TGTGCCAGCAGCTCCTCCCCCGGGACTGAATTACAAGAGACCCAGTACTTC. It encodes CASSSSPGTELQETQYF.

The chain uses TRBV11-3 and TRBJ2-1; 9 nucleotides line up with TRBD2. This CDR3 region has 17 residues. Per germline, CDR1 SGHNT and CDR2 YENEEA. V shed 1 base and J 6 bases; nucleotides not matched to a gene: 10. CDR3 bases: TGTGCCAGCAGCTTAGGGTCGCGGCGGGAGGGCCGCAATGAGCAGTTCTTC. Residues: CASSLGSRREGRNEQFF.

The rearrangement joins TRBV27 to TRBJ2-2; no clear D gene. V lost 7 bases, J lost 3 bases, and 15 bases lay in between. CDR1 MNHEY and CDR2 SMNVEV come from the germline V gene (reference sequence). This CDR3 is built from 15 residues. CDR3 loop: CASTILPPDTGELFF. The CDR3 DNA sequence: TGTGCCAGCACAATCCTACCCCCAGACACCGGGGAGCTGTTTTTT.

This chain links TRBV2 with TRBJ1-5; D is ambiguous. V dropped 7 bases and J dropped 1 base, with 8 bases sitting between them. Germline lookup yields CDR1 SNHLY and CDR2 FYNNEI. The CDR3 spans 13 residues. CDR3 sequence reads: CASKVQSNQPQHF. The CDR3 coding sequence is TGTGCCAGCAAGGTACAGAGCAATCAGCCCCAGCATTTT.